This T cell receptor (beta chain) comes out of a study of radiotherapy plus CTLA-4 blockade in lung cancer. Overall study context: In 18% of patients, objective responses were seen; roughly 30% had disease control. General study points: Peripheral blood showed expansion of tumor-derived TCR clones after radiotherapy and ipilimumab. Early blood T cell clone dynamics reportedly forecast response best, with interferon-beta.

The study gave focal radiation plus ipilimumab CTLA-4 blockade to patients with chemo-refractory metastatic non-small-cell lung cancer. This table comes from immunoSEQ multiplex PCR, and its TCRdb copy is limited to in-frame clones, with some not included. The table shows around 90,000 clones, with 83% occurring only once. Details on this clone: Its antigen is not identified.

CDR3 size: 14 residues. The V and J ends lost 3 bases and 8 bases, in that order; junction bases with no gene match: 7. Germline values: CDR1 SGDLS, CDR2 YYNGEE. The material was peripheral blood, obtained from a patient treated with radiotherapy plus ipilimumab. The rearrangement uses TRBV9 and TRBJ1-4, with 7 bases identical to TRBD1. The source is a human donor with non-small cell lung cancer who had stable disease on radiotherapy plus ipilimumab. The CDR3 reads CASSGGQSPEKLFF. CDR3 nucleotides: TGTGCCAGCAGCGGGGGACAGTCACCCGAAAAACTGTTTTTT.